The following is a T cell receptor beta chain sequence with its context. Generated by immunoSEQ multiplex PCR, the TCRdb table keeps only in-frame clones and is missing some. In the table there are roughly 290,000 clones, more than 75% of which are singletons. This CDR3 comprises 17 residues. The ends lost 0 bases at V and 7 bases at J; junction bases unmatched: 7. CDR1 and CDR2 (germline): LNHDA, SQIVND (reference sequence). The data are from a study of blood T cell repertoires in COVID-19. V and J are TRBV19 and TRBJ1-5; 12 nucleotides agree with TRBD1. The sequenced sample consisted of peripheral blood. The receptor was derived from a woman in her 30s who had recovered from COVID-19. CDR3: CASSIEGDRGHLQPQHF. For the CDR3, the DNA is TGTGCCAGTAGTATAGAGGGGGACAGGGGGCATCTGCAGCCCCAGCATTTT.